These 17 T cell receptor beta chains were all obtained from the same sample, sequenced in a study of regulatory T cells in long-lasting Graves disease. Specified time point: newly diagnosed GD, antithyroid drugs for less than 3 months. With RNA extracted from PBMCs as input, the TCR library was made. Arm-PCR of CDR3 regions and iRepertoire HTBI primers were used to build TCR beta libraries. From the multiplex PCR reads, TCRdb called clonotypes with MiXCR, one entry per CDR3 protein. The data contain 300,000 to 400,000 distinct CDR3 sequences, roughly a sixth of them singletons. The same sample was also used in a study of T cells in Graves' hyperthyroidism and ophthalmopathy.

This sample comprised peripheral blood mononuclear cells (PBMCs), obtained at new diagnosis, from a patient treated with antithyroid drugs. These receptors originate from a man aged 40-49 years with Graves disease.

This clonotype has a count of ten or more. The gene calls are TRBV7-2 and TRBJ2-1; tentatively, D is TRBD1 or TRBD2 (5 bases each). This CDR3 is 12 amino acids long. Deletions cut 5 bases from V and 15 bases from J, with 17 bases between. The germline CDR1 and CDR2 sequences are SGHTA and FQGNSA. The CDR3 region has the DNA TGTGCCAGCAGCGTCTCCGGGACCCCCTCGTTCTTC. Translating gives CASSVSGTPSFF.

V usage is TRBV12-5 and J usage is TRBJ2-7; a possible D gene is TRBD1 (6 bases). In germline, CDR1 is LGHNT, CDR2 FRNRAP. The V and J ends lost 4 bases and 2 bases respectively, with 18 bases between them. The CDR3 contains 16 residues. The chain's CDR3 is CASGSDPGQPPYEQYF. The DNA of the CDR3 is TGTGCTAGTGGTTCCGACCCGGGACAACCGCCCTACGAGCAGTACTTC.

This clonotype occurred many times. The V gene is TRBV6-2 or TRBV6-3, the J gene TRBJ1-5; 8 nucleotides agree with TRBD1. V lost 4 bases, J lost 7 bases, and 9 bases stayed unmatched. Germline CDR1 MNHEY, CDR2 SVGEGT. The CDR3 spans 15 residues. CDR3 region: CASSSDRGGFQPQHF. The CDR3, as DNA: TGTGCCAGCAGTTCCGACAGGGGAGGGTTCCAGCCCCAGCATTTT.

A word on this clonotype: This clone may be a read error of a much larger clone one base away. The chain links TRBV29-1 to TRBJ2-5; maybe TRBD1 (5 bases). CDR1 is SQVTM, CDR2 ANQGSEA, per germline. The CDR3 has 13 amino acids. V dropped 4 bases and J dropped 2 bases, with 11 bases sitting between them. CDR3 loop: CSVGVGPQETQYF. CDR3 in DNA: TGCAGCGTTGGAGTGGGGCCACAAGAGACCCAGTACTTC.

This clonotype was seen repeatedly, ten times or more. The rearrangement uses TRBV6-2 or TRBV6-3 and TRBJ2-7; TRBD2 matches at 7 bases. This CDR3 region has 15 residues. Germline V CDR1 and CDR2: MNHEY, SVGEGT. V shed 0 bases, J shed 2 bases, and the junction held 4 bases outside the gene matches. The CDR3 nucleotides are TGTGCCAGCAGTTACTCCAGCGGGGCCACCTACGAGCAGTACTTC. It translates to CASSYSSGATYEQYF.

This clonotype has at least ten counts. This chain connects TRBV2 to TRBJ2-7, with D possibly called TRBD1 or TRBD2 (5 bases each). Trimming removed 6 bases from V and 4 bases from J, with 13 bases in between. Germline assignment: CDR1 SNHLY and CDR2 FYNNEI. This CDR3 region has 13 residues. CDR3 DNA: TGTGCCAGCAGGGGACGTGCTCAATACGAGCAGTACTTC. Protein: CASRGRAQYEQYF. The full variable domain, completed using reference TRBV2 and TRBJ2-7, is EPEVTQTPSHQVTQMGQEVILRCVPISNHLYFYWYRQILGQKVEFLVSFYNNEISEKSEIFDDQFSVERPDGSNFTLKIRSTKLEDSAMYFCASRGRAQYEQYFGPGTRLTVT.

This clonotype was seen ten or more times. This chain joins TRBV20-1 and TRBJ2-5; D is undetermined. The CDR3 runs 11 residues. V was pared by 6 bases and J by 5 bases, with 10 bases between. Germline lookup yields CDR1 DFQATT and CDR2 SNEGSKA (reference sequence). For the CDR3, the DNA is TGCAGTGCCTTCGCTAGGGAGACCCAGTACTTC. This codes for CSAFARETQYF.

This clonotype has ten or more counts. This chain uses TRBV6-1 with TRBJ2-7, with D perhaps matching TRBD1 (6 bases). The CDR3 is 16 residues long. V dropped 7 bases and J dropped 5 bases, with 24 bases sitting between them. Per germline, CDR1 MNHNS and CDR2 SASEGT. CDR3 sequence reads: CASTPLGAGLENEQYF. Here the CDR3 DNA reads TGTGCCAGCACTCCCCTGGGGGCAGGGTTAGAGAACGAGCAGTACTTC.

The V gene is TRBV19, the J gene TRBJ1-5; 7 positions match TRBD1. Unmatched junction bases numbered 11, after V lost 3 bases and J lost 6 bases. Looked up from germline, CDR1 is LNHDA and CDR2 is SQIVND (reference sequence). This CDR3 contains 16 residues. The DNA of the CDR3 is TGTGCCAGTAGTATTGGTCAGGGGGGGGGGAGTCAGCCCCAGCATTTT. Protein product: CASSIGQGGGSQPQHF.

This clonotype came up many times. The chain combines TRBV11-2 with TRBJ2-5, with 10 bases fitting TRBD2. Germline V CDR1 and CDR2: SGHAT, FQNNGV. The CDR3 has 15 residues. The junction had 4 bases not matched to a gene; V was cut back by 1 base and J by 5 bases. This chain's CDR3 is CASSLALAGAETQYF. The DNA of the CDR3 is TGTGCCAGCAGCTTAGCTCTAGCGGGGGCGGAGACCCAGTACTTC.

As to this clonotype: This could be a read error, since a much larger clone is one nucleotide away. The J gene is TRBJ2-1, the V gene TRBV6-1; TRBD1 is a possible D gene (6 bases). CDR1 MNHNS and CDR2 SASEGT come from the germline V gene. V shed 8 bases and J shed 3 bases, with 11 bases lying between them. CDR3 length equals 13 residues. This CDR3 is CASGRDIYNEQFF. In DNA form, the CDR3 reads TGTGCCAGCGGCCGGGACATCTACAATGAGCAGTTCTTC.

This chain links TRBV5-4 with TRBJ2-7; 7 bases map to TRBD1. The CDR3 is 13 amino acids. Germline CDR1 is SGHNT and CDR2 is YYREEE (reference sequence). Unmatched junction bases numbered 5, after V lost 5 bases and J lost 3 bases. CDR3 sequence (DNA): TGTGCCAGCAGAGAGGACAGGCTCTACGAGCAGTACTTC. Translated, it gives CASREDRLYEQYF.

The chain uses TRBV20-1 and TRBJ2-1; 10 nucleotides match TRBD2. V lost 6 bases and J lost 8; bases outside the gene matches: 7. Germline lookup yields CDR1 DFQATT and CDR2 SNEGSKA (reference sequence). The CDR3 covers 13 residues. The DNA for the CDR3 is TGCAGTGCCCGGGGCGGGACTAGCGATGAGCAGTTCTTC. It specifies CSARGGTSDEQFF.

Ten or more counts support this clonotype. This chain uses TRBV9 with TRBJ2-1; TRBD2 aligns across 11 bases. V lost 2 bases and J lost 3; bases outside the gene matches: 1. This CDR3 spans 15 amino acids. Per the germline V gene, CDR1 is SGDLS and CDR2 is YYNGEE. Here the CDR3 reads CASSVSGGGYNEQFF. CDR3 DNA sequence: TGTGCCAGCAGCGTTAGCGGGGGGGGCTACAATGAGCAGTTCTTC.

This clonotype was observed a few times. V usage is TRBV28 and J usage is TRBJ2-3; D uncertain. V was trimmed by 1 base and J by 6 bases, leaving 11 bases between them. Germline V gene lookup returns CDR1 MDHEN and CDR2 SYDVKM. This CDR3 has 14 residues. For the CDR3, the DNA is TGTGCCAGCAGTTTATATGGTAGCTCGGATACGCAGTATTTT. This sequence encodes CASSLYGSSDTQYF.

This clonotype was seen many times. This chain joins TRBV20-1 and TRBJ2-3, with 11 bases matching TRBD1. This CDR3 has 15 residues. Losses at the gene ends were 6 bases for V and 3 bases for J; bases not matched to a gene: 8. CDR1 is DFQATT and CDR2 is SNEGSKA in the germline V gene (reference sequence). CDR3 loop: CSAPDRGRETDTQYF. In nucleotides, the CDR3 is TGCAGTGCGCCGGACAGGGGGCGTGAGACAGATACGCAGTATTTT.

This clonotype was counted at least ten times. The CDR3 coding sequence is TGTGCCAGCAGCTTAATCCCAGGGCGAGAGCAGTACTTC. The encoded protein is CASSLIPGREQYF. The V and J genes are TRBV7-3 and TRBJ2-7; maybe TRBD1 (5 bases). The CDR3 runs to 13 residues. V lost 1 base to trimming and J lost 7 bases, with 11 bases between them. Looked up from germline, CDR1 is SGHTA and CDR2 is FQGTGA.